The rows below give T cell receptor beta chains drawn from one sample of a study of T-cell memory formation after mild COVID-19. MiXCR, applied by TCRdb to the 5' RACE reads, yields one record per CDR3 protein. The sample shows about half a million distinct CDR3 sequences, over 15% of them seen only once. The sequencing sample was made of PBMCs or a T cell subset sorted from them (not recorded which). The receptors were gathered from an adult woman who had mild COVID-19 (a few samples of this study predate the infection). Cell type and time point are not known. Each CDR3 is given with its conserved first and last residue. Fields, in order: CDR3 protein, CDR3 DNA, V gene, J gene, CDR3 length, D gene, clone size. D genes are given only for firm matches. Only some rows state a clone size, as once, few, many or a class for expanded clones.

CASRGTGSYEQYF	TGTGCCAGCAGGGGCACAGGGTCCTACGAGCAGTACTTC	TRBV6-6	TRBJ2-7	13	NA	NA
CASPAFREQYF	TGCGCCAGCCCGGCTTTTCGCGAGCAGTACTTC	TRBV5-1	TRBJ2-7	11	NA	few
CSASDDRRSRDTQYF	TGCAGTGCTAGTGACGACAGGCGCTCTAGGGATACGCAGTATTTT	TRBV20-1	TRBJ2-3	15	NA	NA
CASRGQNEKLFF	TGTGCCAGCAGAGGACAGAATGAAAAACTGTTTTTT	TRBV6-5	TRBJ1-4	12	NA	NA
CSARDRAPAAFF	TGCAGTGCTCGTGACAGGGCCCCGGCGGCTTTCTTT	TRBV20-1	TRBJ1-1	12	TRBD1	NA
CATSRDLGQAASSYGYTF	TGTGCCACCAGCAGAGATTTAGGACAGGCCGCGAGTTCCTATGGCTACACCTTC	TRBV15	TRBJ1-2	18	TRBD1	few
CASSIGTVWETQYF	TGTGCCAGCAGCATTGGGACAGTTTGGGAGACCCAGTACTTC	TRBV9	TRBJ2-5	14	TRBD1	few
CASSLAAVQNGYEQYF	TGCGCCAGCAGCTTGGCCGCAGTACAAAACGGGTACGAGCAGTACTTC	TRBV5-1	TRBJ2-7	16	NA	NA
CASSLVSASGVIIQETQYF	TGTGCCAGCAGCTTAGTTTCGGCTAGCGGGGTTATAATTCAAGAGACCCAGTACTTC	TRBV7-9	TRBJ2-5	19	TRBD2	few
CASSYYTTGEQFF	TGTGCCAGCAGTTATTATACGACGGGTGAGCAGTTCTTC	TRBV6-6	TRBJ2-1	13	NA	NA
CASTGLAGGPITDTQYF	TGTGCCAGCACCGGACTAGCGGGGGGCCCAATCACAGATACGCAGTATTTT	TRBV12-3/TRBV12-4	TRBJ2-3	17	TRBD2	few
CASSQDRMNTEAFF	TGCGCCAGCAGCCAGGACAGGATGAACACTGAAGCTTTCTTT	TRBV4-1	TRBJ1-1	14	TRBD1	NA
CASSLAGAYNEQFF	TGTGCCAGCAGCTTAGCGGGAGCCTACAATGAGCAGTTCTTC	TRBV7-9	TRBJ2-1	14	NA	many
CASSVGGLAVSKETQYF	TGTGCCAGCAGCGTAGGTGGCCTAGCGGTTTCGAAAGAGACCCAGTACTTC	TRBV9	TRBJ2-5	17	TRBD2	few
CASCLGSGNTIYF	TGTGCCAGCTGCTTGGGCTCTGGAAACACCATATATTTT	TRBV12-3/TRBV12-4	TRBJ1-3	13	NA	few
CASSQVRYGGRVAGANVLTF	TGCGCCAGCAGCCAAGTTCGATACGGCGGGAGGGTGGCTGGGGCCAACGTCCTGACTTTC	TRBV4-3	TRBJ2-6	20	TRBD2	many
CSAPLAGGGETQYF	TGCAGTGCCCCGCTAGCGGGGGGTGGAGAGACCCAGTACTTC	TRBV20-1	TRBJ2-5	14	TRBD2	NA
CASSQDSTSGEKLFF	TGTGCCAGCAGCCAAGATTCTACGTCTGGGGAAAAACTGTTTTTT	TRBV4-2	TRBJ1-4	15	NA	NA
CASSLSPAGGGYTF	TGTGCCAGCAGCCTCTCCCCGGCGGGGGGAGGCTACACCTTC	TRBV7-8	TRBJ1-2	14	NA	NA
CSARGQGSYYGYTF	TGCAGTGCTAGGGGACAGGGCTCCTACTATGGCTACACCTTC	TRBV20-1	TRBJ1-2	14	TRBD1	NA
CASSLALPDRNYEQYF	TGTGCCAGCAGCTTGGCTCTTCCGGACAGGAACTACGAGCAGTACTTC	TRBV5-6	TRBJ2-7	16	TRBD1	NA
CASSGRGLAATGELFF	TGTGCCAGCAGTGGCAGAGGACTAGCGGCAACCGGGGAGCTGTTTTTT	TRBV6-1	TRBJ2-2	16	TRBD2	NA
CATSRDQTADRRDGYTF	TGTGCCACCAGCAGAGATCAAACCGCCGACAGGAGAGATGGCTACACCTTC	TRBV15	TRBJ1-2	17	NA	NA
CSVEPENRDRGFF	TGCAGCGTTGAACCCGAGAACCGGGACAGGGGGTTCTTC	TRBV29-1	TRBJ2-1	13	TRBD1	NA
CASSPSPEAGRPEAFF	TGTGCCAGCTCACCATCGCCCGAGGCCGGCCGCCCTGAAGCTTTCTTT	TRBV18	TRBJ1-1	16	NA	NA
CASSFSVGTGGTEAFF	TGTGCCAGCAGTTTCTCCGTCGGGACAGGGGGCACTGAAGCTTTCTTT	TRBV12-3/TRBV12-4	TRBJ1-1	16	TRBD1	NA
CATSDLTGHKSSYNEQFF	TGTGCCACCAGTGACCTCACGGGACATAAGAGCTCCTACAATGAGCAGTTCTTC	TRBV24-1	TRBJ2-1	18	NA	NA
CASSKDRAETQYF	TGCGCCAGCAGTAAGGACAGGGCGGAGACCCAGTACTTC	TRBV5-1	TRBJ2-5	13	TRBD1	many
CASSSTSGRSLNEQFF	TGTGCCAGCAGTTCTACTAGCGGGAGGTCTTTGAATGAGCAGTTCTTC	TRBV12-3/TRBV12-4	TRBJ2-1	16	TRBD2	few
CASSPGTGEIYEQYF	TGCGCCAGCAGCCCTGGGACAGGGGAAATCTACGAGCAGTACTTC	TRBV4-1	TRBJ2-7	15	TRBD1	NA
CASRGQGTINEQFF	TGTGCCAGCAGGGGACAGGGAACAATCAATGAGCAGTTCTTC	TRBV12-3/TRBV12-4	TRBJ2-1	14	TRBD1	NA